The table lists the clone carrying this T cell receptor beta chain with many counts. In germline, CDR1 is LGHDT, CDR2 YNNKEL (reference sequence). V was clipped by 4 bases and J by 0 bases; unmatched bases: 1. The CDR3 runs 14 residues. The sample comes from a study of T-cell memory formation after mild COVID-19. The overall study: Clusters of TCRs were largely donor specific.

TCRdb re-analysed the 5' RACE reads in MiXCR, keeping a single row per CDR3 protein. The table has about 33,000 distinct CDR3 sequences, roughly 20% seen once; the top ten hold less than 2%. The receptor comes from an adult who had mild COVID-19 (a few samples of this study predate the infection). Cell type and time point are not known. This sequence joins TRBV3-1 and TRBJ2-7, with TRBD2 matching 9 bases. Sequenced: PBMCs or a T cell subset sorted from them (not recorded which). The DNA for the CDR3 is TGTGCCAGCAGCCGCGGGGGGGACTCCTACGAGCAGTACTTC. Residues: CASSRGGDSYEQYF.